One and the same sample provided the 30 T cell receptor beta chains below, sequenced in a study of CD8 T cells in Susac syndrome (dated by TCRdb to about 2019). The method was the immunoSEQ multiplex PCR assay. RNA was extracted using the RNeasy kit, and roughly 0.5 to 1 microgram was reverse transcribed with random hexamers. TCRdb applied fastp at Q25 and MiXCR to the public reads, then kept only in-frame beta chains. Rows with a matching CDR3 protein are joined into one entry that keeps the most common DNA and genes. The sample includes about 300,000 distinct CDR3 sequences, with about 91% observed a single time. The ten largest clonotypes hold roughly 0.059% of the sample. What was sequenced was CD4+ T cells from PBMCs. These TCRs come from a human donor with multiple sclerosis.

The chain is built from TRBV7-8 and TRBJ1-2; D not certain. The length of the CDR3 is 13 residues. With 10 bases removed from V and 7 bases from J, the gap between germline ends came to 19 bases. Germline CDR1 and CDR2: SGHVS and FQNEAQ. The CDR3 nucleotides read TGTGCCACCCTTCGTCGCGGTGCGGGTGGCTACACCTTC. Protein product: CATLRRGAGGYTF.

The V call is TRBV20-1, the J call TRBJ2-1, with 9 bases aligning to TRBD2. The germline CDR1 and CDR2 sequences are DFQATT and SNEGSKA (reference sequence). The J segment lost 6 bases and the V segment lost 3 bases, leaving 6 bases of the junction unmatched. CDR3 size: 14 residues. The CDR3 loop is CSASPASGINEQFF. CDR3 DNA: TGCAGTGCTAGTCCGGCTAGCGGGATCAATGAGCAGTTCTTC.

The CDR3: CASNGGAVGEKLFF. Written as DNA, the CDR3 is TGTGCCAGCAACGGGGGCGCGGTGGGAGAAAAACTGTTTTTT. This chain links TRBV28 with TRBJ1-4, with D possibly TRBD1 on 6 matching bases. V was shortened by 7 bases and J by 8 bases, with 17 bases between the two germline ends. This CDR3 spans 14 amino acids. Per germline, CDR1 MDHEN and CDR2 SYDVKM.

The gene calls are TRBV2 and TRBJ2-1; 7 bases line up with TRBD1. The germline CDR1 and CDR2 sequences are SNHLY and FYNNEI. The CDR3 runs 14 residues. J was trimmed by 3 bases and V by 8 bases; bases with no gene match: 7. The CDR3 is CASQRTGGYNEQFF. For the CDR3, the DNA is TGTGCCAGCCAAAGGACAGGTGGCTACAATGAGCAGTTCTTC. Based on the CDR3 plus reference TRBV2 and TRBJ2-1, the full variable domain is EPEVTQTPSHQVTQMGQEVILRCVPISNHLYFYWYRQILGQKVEFLVSFYNNEISEKSEIFDDQFSVERPDGSNFTLKIRSTKLEDSAMYFCASQRTGGYNEQFFGPGTRLTVL.

This clonotype was detected only once. The chain is built from TRBV29-1 and TRBJ2-3; D is unresolved. Germline V gene sequence: CDR1 SQVTM, CDR2 ANQGSEA. The CDR3 is 11 amino acids. Trimming stripped 7 bases from V and 2 bases from J, with 7 bases between. CDR3 sequence (DNA): TGCAGCGCGGACCTCACAGATACGCAGTATTTT. Its translation: CSADLTDTQYF.

The V call is TRBV6-5, the J call TRBJ2-7; tentative D call: TRBD2 (6 bases). V was trimmed by 0 bases and J by 3 bases, leaving 9 bases between them. This CDR3 spans 14 amino acids. Germline values: CDR1 MNHEY, CDR2 SVGAGI. Written as DNA, the CDR3 is TGTGCCAGCAGTTACTCGGCGCGGGGCTACGAGCAGTACTTC. It encodes CASSYSARGYEQYF.

This chain joins TRBV29-1 and TRBJ2-5; D is possibly TRBD2 (6 bases). Germline-derived CDR1 and CDR2 are SQVTM and ANQGSEA. The CDR3 covers 13 residues. V was clipped by 5 bases and J by 7 bases, with 17 bases between them. CDR3 nucleotides: TGCAGCGTTCGGGTTTCCCTGGGAGGGACCCAGTACTTC. Translating gives CSVRVSLGGTQYF.

The chain couples TRBV20-1 to TRBJ1-4; D is ambiguous. Germline V gives CDR1 DFQATT, CDR2 SNEGSKA (reference sequence). This CDR3 region has 11 residues. The V gene lost 5 bases and the J gene lost 12 bases, with 13 bases spanning the gap. CDR3 sequence reads: CSAFDDRELFF. CDR3 DNA: TGCAGTGCTTTTGACGACCGGGAACTGTTTTTT.

The genes are TRBV19 and TRBJ1-5; D is possibly TRBD1 (6 bases). The V and J ends lost 5 bases and 2 bases respectively, with 13 bases between them. The CDR3 is 15 amino acids. From germline, CDR1 is LNHDA and CDR2 SQIVND (reference sequence). Written as DNA, the CDR3 is TGTGCCAGTAGTGTACAGGGTTTGGGCAATCAGCCCCAGCATTTT. As protein: CASSVQGLGNQPQHF.

This clonotype has a single count. The chain recombines TRBV11-1 with TRBJ2-5; D call uncertain. There are 16 residues in the CDR3. The ends were cut back, 1 base at V and 1 base at J, with 13 bases in the middle. Germline assignment: CDR1 SGHAT and CDR2 FQDESV (reference sequence). CDR3 amino acids: CASSLGIGNTQETQYF. CDR3 DNA: TGTGCCAGCAGCTTAGGAATAGGGAACACCCAAGAGACCCAGTACTTC.

The CDR3 spells CASSERGGSYEQYF. The CDR3 bases are TGTGCCAGCAGCGAGCGGGGGGGCTCCTACGAGCAGTACTTC. The chain joins TRBV7-8 to TRBJ2-7; 10 bases agree with TRBD2. With 5 bases clipped from V and 0 bases from J, the junction kept 1 base outside the gene matches. This CDR3 is 14 amino acids long. Germline CDR1 and CDR2: SGHVS and FQNEAQ.

This clonotype was recorded a few times. The chain uses TRBV6-5 and TRBJ2-5; possibly TRBD1 for D (5 bases). The CDR3 consists of 15 residues. V was clipped by 7 bases and J by 2 bases, with 17 bases between them. Germline V gives CDR1 MNHEY, CDR2 SVGAGI. This chain's CDR3 is CASTRSGARQETQYF. CDR3 nucleotide sequence: TGTGCCAGCACCCGAAGTGGGGCCAGACAAGAGACCCAGTACTTC.

J is TRBJ1-4 and V is TRBV5-1; D is perhaps TRBD1 (6 bases). Germline CDR1 is SGHRS and CDR2 is YFSETQ. The V and J ends lost 4 bases and 4 bases respectively, with 20 bases between them. The CDR3 sequence is 17 residues long. DNA for the CDR3: TGCGCCAGCAGCACGTTGGGGGCAGATGGTGTTAATGAAAAACTGTTTTTT. Amino acid sequence: CASSTLGADGVNEKLFF.

This chain links TRBV15 with TRBJ2-5; 10 bases line up with TRBD1. The CDR3 extends over 15 amino acids. Trimming took 2 bases from V and 6 from J; bases not matched to a gene: 6. Germline CDR1 is LNHNV and CDR2 is YYDKDF (reference sequence). The DNA for the CDR3 is TGTGCCACCAGCAGACCGGGACAGGGGTTGAAGACCCAGTACTTC. Translated, it gives CATSRPGQGLKTQYF.

V usage is TRBV30 and J usage is TRBJ1-3; possible D gene TRBD1, 5 bases. V was cut by 1 base and J by 2 bases, with 21 bases left in between. The V gene's germline CDR1 is GTSNPN and CDR2 SVGIG (reference sequence). This CDR3 comprises 18 residues. Here the CDR3 DNA reads TGTGCCTGGAGTGCGAACCGATACACCGCGGGGGCTGGAAACACCATATATTTT. Translating it yields CAWSANRYTAGAGNTIYF.

The CDR3 loop reads CASSHSGPTNTEAFF. For the CDR3, the DNA is TGCGCCAGCAGCCATTCAGGGCCAACGAACACTGAAGCTTTCTTT. This sequence joins TRBV4-3 and TRBJ1-1, with D tentatively TRBD1 (5 bases). The CDR3 is made up of 15 amino acids. Trimming took 3 bases from V and 1 from J, leaving 12 bases between them. Germline assignment: CDR1 LGHNA and CDR2 YSLEER.

As DNA, the CDR3 is TGTGCCAGTAGCCCCAAGGGGGATCAGCCCCAGCATTTT. Translating it yields CASSPKGDQPQHF. This sequence joins TRBV19 and TRBJ1-5; the D gene is possibly TRBD1 (6 bases). This CDR3 comprises 13 residues. CDR1 and CDR2 from the germline V gene are LNHDA and SQIVND (reference sequence). Trimming pared 6 bases from V and 5 bases from J, leaving 11 bases between.

The rearrangement links TRBV7-2 to TRBJ2-3; the D is unclear. Germline CDR1 is SGHTA and CDR2 is FQGNSA. Deletions cut 5 bases from V and 8 bases from J, with 14 bases between. CDR3 size: 13 residues. CDR3 loop: CASSQRPRSTQYF. In DNA, the CDR3 is TGTGCCAGCAGCCAACGCCCAAGGAGTACGCAGTATTTT.

This chain joins TRBV20-1 and TRBJ2-5; D is ambiguous. V shed 1 base and J shed 4 bases, with 7 bases lying between them. The length of the CDR3 is 12 residues. Germline CDR1 DFQATT, CDR2 SNEGSKA (reference sequence). The CDR3 DNA is TGCAGTGCTAGAGCACTAAGAGAGACCCAGTACTTC. Translated, it gives CSARALRETQYF.

The chain combines TRBV5-1 with TRBJ1-1; TRBD1 aligns across 10 bases. J lost 6 bases, V lost 1 base, and 12 bases had no gene match. CDR3 size: 17 residues. Germline loops: CDR1 SGHRS, CDR2 YFSETQ. CDR3 region: CASSLRDRGLSFAEAFF. As DNA, the CDR3 is TGCGCCAGCAGCTTGCGGGACAGGGGCTTATCTTTTGCTGAAGCTTTCTTT. The full variable domain, its missing parts supplied by reference TRBV5-1 and TRBJ1-1, is KAGVTQTPRYLIKTRGQQVTLSCSPISGHRSVSWYQQTPGQGLQFLFEYFSETQRNKGNFPGRFSGRQFSNSRSEMNVSTLELGDSALYLCASSLRDRGLSFAEAFFGQGTRLTVV.

This chain connects TRBV20-1 to TRBJ1-4; D might be TRBD1 (6 bases). Between the trimmed V and J ends, which lost 0 bases and 2 bases, there was a span of 13 bases. The V gene's germline CDR1 is DFQATT and CDR2 SNEGSKA (reference sequence). The CDR3 covers 16 residues. The CDR3 here is CSAREKGGGTNEKLFF. The CDR3 DNA reads as TGCAGTGCTAGAGAAAAAGGGGGAGGGACTAATGAAAAACTGTTTTTT.

This clonotype has only one observation. V and J are TRBV10-3 and TRBJ1-2, with D tentatively TRBD1 (5 bases). V lost 1 base and J lost 4, with 10 bases in between. The CDR3 contains 14 residues. CDR1 and CDR2 (germline): ENHRY, SYGVKD. The CDR3 here is CAISEFTGPYGYTF. The DNA for the CDR3 is TGTGCCATCAGTGAGTTTACAGGACCCTATGGCTACACCTTC.

The J gene is TRBJ2-5, the V gene TRBV15; no clear D gene. Trimming removed 0 bases from V and 6 bases from J, with 8 bases in between. Germline V gene lookup returns CDR1 LNHNV and CDR2 YYDKDF (reference sequence). The CDR3 length is 13 residues. DNA for the CDR3: TGTGCCACCAGCAGAGAACCGCAAAAGACCCAGTACTTC. This encodes CATSREPQKTQYF.

This clonotype was detected only once. Here the CDR3 reads CASSPDIRTYNEQFF. CDR3 nucleotide sequence: TGTGCCAGCAGCCCCGATATTCGAACCTACAATGAGCAGTTCTTC. This chain joins TRBV9 and TRBJ2-1, with D hard to call. This CDR3 has 15 amino acids. CDR1 is SGDLS, CDR2 YYNGEE, per germline. V gave up 4 bases and J gave up 2 bases, with 13 bases separating them.

The chain combines TRBV3-1 with TRBJ2-1, with 13 bases fitting TRBD2. V dropped 4 bases and J dropped 9; count of bases not matched to a gene: 6. This CDR3 comprises 15 residues. Germline V gene sequence: CDR1 LGHDT, CDR2 YNNKEL (reference sequence). CDR3 region: CASSRGTSGIGEQFF. The CDR3 DNA reads TGTGCCAGCAGCCGGGGGACTAGCGGGATCGGTGAGCAGTTCTTC.

This clonotype was observed once. This sequence joins TRBV20-1 and TRBJ1-5, with D perhaps TRBD1 (6 bases). CDR1 and CDR2 (germline): DFQATT, SNEGSKA (reference sequence). Trimming took 7 bases from V and 8 from J, leaving 12 bases between them. The CDR3 length is 11 residues. The CDR3 loop is CSVGGGKPQHF. The DNA for the CDR3 is TGCAGTGTAGGGGGGGGAAAGCCCCAGCATTTT.

This chain joins TRBV9 and TRBJ2-1, with a tentative D call TRBD1 (6 bases). The V end was cut by 4 bases, the J end by 9 bases, with 17 bases between. Germline CDR1 is SGDLS and CDR2 is YYNGEE. The CDR3 sequence is 14 residues long. CDR3 bases: TGTGCCAGCAGCCCCCGAAGGCCGGACAGTGAGCAGTTCTTC. Encoded protein: CASSPRRPDSEQFF.

The chain couples TRBV2 to TRBJ1-2, with 7 positions matching TRBD1. CDR1 and CDR2 (germline): SNHLY, FYNNEI. With 9 bases clipped from V and 0 bases from J, the junction kept 4 bases outside the gene matches. This CDR3 is built from 13 residues. The CDR3 sequence: CASTGESNYGYTF. For the CDR3, the DNA is TGTGCCAGTACAGGGGAATCTAACTATGGCTACACCTTC.

This clonotype was observed a single time. V gene TRBV12-3 or TRBV12-4 combines with J gene TRBJ1-2; D ambiguous. V was pared by 0 bases and J by 4 bases, with 9 bases between. The CDR3 loop spans 14 amino acids. This CDR3 is CASSLAAGLYGYTF. The CDR3 bases are TGTGCCAGCAGTTTAGCGGCAGGCCTCTATGGCTACACCTTC.

The genes are TRBV3-1 and TRBJ1-1; D gene uncertain. The germline gives CDR1 LGHDT, CDR2 YNNKEL (reference sequence). CDR3 length: 12 amino acids. V lost 3 bases to trimming and J lost 8 bases, with 10 bases between them. The CDR3 coding sequence is TGTGCCAGCAGCCATGAGGCGGGGGAAGCTTTCTTT. Protein: CASSHEAGEAFF.